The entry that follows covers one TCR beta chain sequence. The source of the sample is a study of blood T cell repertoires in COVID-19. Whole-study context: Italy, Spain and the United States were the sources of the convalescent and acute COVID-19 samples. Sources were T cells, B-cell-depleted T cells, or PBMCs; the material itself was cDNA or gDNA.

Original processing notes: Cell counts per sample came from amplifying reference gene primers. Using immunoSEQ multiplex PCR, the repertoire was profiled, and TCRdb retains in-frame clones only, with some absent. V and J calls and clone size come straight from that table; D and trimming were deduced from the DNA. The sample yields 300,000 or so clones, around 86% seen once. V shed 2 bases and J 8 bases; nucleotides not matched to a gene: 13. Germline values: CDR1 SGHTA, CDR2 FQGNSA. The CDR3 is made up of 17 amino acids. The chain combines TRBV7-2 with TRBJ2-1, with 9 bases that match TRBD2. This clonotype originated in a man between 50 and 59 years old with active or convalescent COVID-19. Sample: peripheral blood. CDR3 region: CASSLRNSGGGRDEQFF. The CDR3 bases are TGTGCCAGCAGCTTAAGGAATAGCGGGGGAGGTAGGGATGAGCAGTTCTTC.